Given below is one TCR beta chain in context. Its target is not known. The data derive from a study of shared clonotypes between healthy human individuals. It was into CD45RA+ naive and CD45RA-negative memory subsets that the CD4+ cells were split. The table came from immunoSEQ multiplex PCR; TCRdb's copy has only in-frame clones and leaves some out. The sample gives 950,000 to 1,100,000 clones, 60% to 80% of which show up once; 1.5% is in the top ten. Study conclusions and caveats: Memory subsets generally showed lower estimated richness than naive subsets.

Trimming took 4 bases from V and 2 from J, leaving 11 bases between them. The CDR3 totals 14 residues. Per germline, CDR1 SGHDN and CDR2 FVKESK. The specimen was memory CD4+ T cells sorted from blood. Subset noted: CD45RA-negative fraction. The TCR sequence derives from a man younger than 30 in good health. The rearrangement uses TRBV14 and TRBJ2-5; D remains ambiguous. CDR3 amino acids: CASSRLVNQETQYF. The CDR3 nucleotides are TGTGCCAGCAGCCGACTGGTAAATCAAGAGACCCAGTACTTC. Supplemented by reference TRBV14 and TRBJ2-5, the full variable domain reads EAGVTQFPSHSVIEKGQTVTLRCDPISGHDNLYWYRRVMGKEIKFLLHFVKESKQDESGMPNNRFLAERTGGTYSTLKVQPAELEDSGVYFCASSRLVNQETQYFGPGTRLLVL.